The following is a T cell receptor beta chain sequence with its context. This sample is drawn from a study of blood T cell repertoires in COVID-19. About the research overall: Researchers got acute and convalescent COVID-19 samples from the United States, Italy and Spain. PBMCs, B-cell-depleted T cells, or T cells were the source of the cDNA or gDNA that made up the material.

This CDR3 contains 12 residues. V lost 4 bases, J lost 1 base, and 7 bases lay in between. Germline lookup yields CDR1 SQVTM and CDR2 ANQGSEA. Authors' analysis steps: Reference gene primer amplification yielded estimated nucleated cell counts. Sequencing used immunoSEQ multiplex PCR; TCRdb keeps in-frame clones, though not all of them. For V, J and clone size, that table is used; D and trimming come from the DNA. The sample lists 150,000 to 200,000 clones, 80% to 85% occurring once. V and J are TRBV29-1 and TRBJ2-5; D gene unclear. The sequenced sample consisted of peripheral blood. The sequence was collected from a woman in her sixties with acute or convalescent COVID-19. CDR3 region: CSVGRAQETQYF. CDR3 DNA sequence: TGCAGCGTTGGAAGAGCCCAAGAGACCCAGTACTTC.